Listed here are 8 T cell receptor beta chains from one sample, sequenced in a study of cytomegalovirus exposure and HLA in healthy donors. 13 Jbeta primers and 60 Vbeta primers were used for the PCR. The method was immunoSEQ multiplex PCR; TCRdb's version includes in-frame clones alone and lacks a portion of them. The sample comprises 60,000 to 85,000 clones, about three quarters of which are singletons, and 9% to 14% rests with the top ten. Sequenced input: PBMCs. These receptors originate from a male donor in good health and CMV-seropositive.

The V gene is TRBV25-1, the J gene TRBJ1-2; D remains unclear. The CDR3 is made up of 13 amino acids. V was shortened by 5 bases and J by 6 bases, with 13 bases between the two germline ends. The V gene's germline CDR1 is MGHDK and CDR2 SYGVNS. CDR3 in DNA: TGTGCCAGCAGTTCGGCAGGCAAAAATGGCTACACCTTC. As protein: CASSSAGKNGYTF.

In the case of this clone: Its ends do not fully match the called genes, so a read error is possible. CDR3 amino acids: CSVQDRGRTGELFF. CDR3 sequence (DNA): TGCAGCGTTCAAGACAGGGGGCGAACCGGGGAGCTGTTTTTT. The V gene is TRBV29-1, the J gene TRBJ2-2; 10 bases agree with TRBD1. The CDR3 totals 14 residues. The germline gives CDR1 SQVTM, CDR2 ANQGSEA.

This clone was recorded once. The chain uses TRBV6-1 and TRBJ2-5; TRBD2 agrees at 7 bases. TRBJ2-7 matches the DNA end more closely, so the J call is doubtful. The germline V gene has CDR1 MNHNS and CDR2 SASEGT. This CDR3 comprises 15 residues. The CDR3: CASEGRSRGSYEQYF. Here the CDR3 DNA reads TGTGCCAGCGAGGGGCGGTCGCGGGGGTCGTACGAGCAGTACTTC.

Here the CDR3 reads CASSPIAMGGGEQFF. The DNA of the CDR3 is TGTGCCAGCTCACCAATAGCAATGGGAGGAGGTGAGCAGTTCTTC. The rearrangement links TRBV18 to TRBJ2-1; weak D call: TRBD2 (6 bases). V lost 2 bases and J lost 9, with 17 bases in between. The CDR3 loop spans 15 amino acids. Per the germline V gene, CDR1 is KGHSH and CDR2 is LQKENI.

This clone has just one count. This chain's CDR3 is CASSLGTGNDEQFF. The CDR3 DNA reads as TGTGCCAGCAGCTTAGGCACAGGGAACGATGAGCAGTTCTTC. The chain couples TRBV11-1 to TRBJ2-1; possible D gene TRBD1, 6 bases. Trimming shortened V by 1 base and J by 8 bases, and 12 bases separated the two germline ends. The CDR3 extends over 14 amino acids. Germline-derived CDR1 and CDR2 are SGHAT and FQDESV (reference sequence).

V gene TRBV2 combines with J gene TRBJ2-7; 11 bases line up with TRBD2. Germline CDR1 is SNHLY and CDR2 is FYNNEI. The J segment lost 7 bases and the V segment lost 9 bases, leaving 8 bases of the junction unmatched. CDR3 length equals 13 residues. CDR3 coding DNA: TGTGCCAGTCAAGATACTAGCGGGAGTGAGCAGTACTTC. Translation gives CASQDTSGSEQYF.

The chain recombines TRBV2 with TRBJ1-2; tentative D call: TRBD1 (5 bases). The CDR3 consists of 11 residues. The V end was cut by 8 bases, the J end by 6 bases, with 10 bases between. In germline, CDR1 is SNHLY, CDR2 FYNNEI. The chain's CDR3 is CASQRGDGYTF. The CDR3 DNA reads as TGTGCCAGCCAACGGGGGGATGGCTACACCTTC.

The V gene is TRBV11-3, the J gene TRBJ2-2, with a tentative D call TRBD1 (6 bases). Germline V gene data show CDR1 as SGHNT and CDR2 as YENEEA. CDR3 size: 15 residues. V lost 3 bases to trimming and J lost 0 bases, with 8 bases between them. CDR3 DNA sequence: TGTGCCAGCAGCTTTGGACAGCCGAACACCGGGGAGCTGTTTTTT. It specifies CASSFGQPNTGELFF.